This TCR beta chain was identified in a study of vaccination and CD4 T cells after COVID-19. Study in general: Stimulation of the cells used overlapping spike peptide pools from SARS-CoV-2 and from the common cold coronaviruses HCoV-NL63, HCoV-OC43 and HCoV-229E. Treatment of control cultures consisted of a CEFX pool, an HIV-1 Nef pool, or no peptide. Whole-study findings and limits: Data came from relatively few convalescent patients and lacked early post-infection timepoints.

Comment on this clonotype: Antigen: not known.

The Oncomine TCR Beta short-read assay was applied to DNA of cultured CD4+ T cells. Genomic DNA was isolated from cultured CD4+ T cells. TCRdb reanalysed the PCR reads using MiXCR and keeps one entry per CDR3 protein. This table has 15,000 to 25,000 distinct CDR3 sequences, over 40% appearing once. Stated treatment: roughly 11-day PBMC culture with coronavirus spike peptide pools or control peptides (ViraFEST assay). Germline V gene data show CDR1 as MNHEY and CDR2 as SVGEGT. With 6 bases removed from V and 5 bases from J, the gap between germline ends came to 14 bases. This CDR3 contains 14 residues.

The source is a human donor who had recovered from COVID-19. The starting material was CD4+ T cells from blood, cultured in vitro, obtained after SARS-CoV-2 vaccination. This chain joins TRBV6-2 or TRBV6-3 and TRBJ1-5, with unresolved D. DNA of the CDR3: TGTGCCAGCAGAAGGGTAGAGCTAGATCAGCCCCAGCATTTT. Protein product: CASRRVELDQPQHF.